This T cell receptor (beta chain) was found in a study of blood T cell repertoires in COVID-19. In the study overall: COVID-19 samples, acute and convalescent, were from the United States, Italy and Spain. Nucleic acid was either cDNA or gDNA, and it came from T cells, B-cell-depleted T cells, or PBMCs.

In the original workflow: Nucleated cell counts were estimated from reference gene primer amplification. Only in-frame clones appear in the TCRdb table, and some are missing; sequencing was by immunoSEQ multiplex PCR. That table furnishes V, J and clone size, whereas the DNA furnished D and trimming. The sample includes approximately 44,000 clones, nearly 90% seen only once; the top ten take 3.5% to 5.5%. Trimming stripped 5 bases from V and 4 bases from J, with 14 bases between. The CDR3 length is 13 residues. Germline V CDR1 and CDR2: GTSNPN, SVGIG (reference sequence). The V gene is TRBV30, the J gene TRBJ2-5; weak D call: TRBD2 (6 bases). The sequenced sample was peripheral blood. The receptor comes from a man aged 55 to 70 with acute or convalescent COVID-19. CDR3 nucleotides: TGTGCCTGGGCCTGGCGGGATGGAGAGACCCAGTACTTC. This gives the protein CAWAWRDGETQYF.